This T cell receptor beta chain was observed in a study of radiation and T cells in renal cell carcinoma. There are 16 residues in the CDR3. J lost 1 base, V lost 1 base, and 5 bases had no gene match. In germline, CDR1 is MGHRA, CDR2 YSYEKL. Time point described: blood 2 weeks post-SBRT. Treatment specified: 15 Gy SBRT to primary tumor, nephrectomy 4 weeks later. Sequencing used immunoSEQ multiplex PCR; TCRdb keeps in-frame clones, though not all of them. Of roughly 130,000 clones in the sample, approximately 75% were seen once. J is TRBJ2-3 and V is TRBV4-1, with 7 bases aligning to TRBD1. This sequence was found in a woman aged 60-75 years with renal cell carcinoma. The sample here was blood, taken from a patient whose treatment included radiotherapy and nephrectomy. The CDR3: CASSQGAGGGTDTQYF. The DNA of the CDR3 is TGCGCCAGCAGCCAAGGAGCAGGGGGAGGCACAGATACGCAGTATTTT.